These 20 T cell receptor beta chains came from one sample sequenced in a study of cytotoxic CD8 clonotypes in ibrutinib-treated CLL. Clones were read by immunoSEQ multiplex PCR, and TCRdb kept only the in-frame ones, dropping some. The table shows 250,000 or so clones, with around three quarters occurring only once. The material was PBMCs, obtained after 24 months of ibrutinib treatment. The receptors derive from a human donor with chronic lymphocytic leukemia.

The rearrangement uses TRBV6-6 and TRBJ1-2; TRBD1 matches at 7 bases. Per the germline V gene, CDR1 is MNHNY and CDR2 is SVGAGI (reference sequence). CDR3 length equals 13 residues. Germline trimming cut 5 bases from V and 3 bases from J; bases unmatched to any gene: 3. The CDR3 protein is CASSTQGDYGYTF. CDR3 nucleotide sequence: TGTGCCAGCAGTACGCAGGGGGACTATGGCTACACCTTC.

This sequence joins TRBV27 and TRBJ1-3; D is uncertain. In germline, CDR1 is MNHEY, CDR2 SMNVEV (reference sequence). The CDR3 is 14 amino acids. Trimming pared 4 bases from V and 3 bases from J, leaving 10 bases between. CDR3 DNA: TGTGCCAGCAGTTCCGGCCAGTTTGGAAACACCATATATTTT. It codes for CASSSGQFGNTIYF.

CDR3 bases: TGCGCCAGCAGCTTGGCCGATGGCAAAGGGAACACTGAAGCTTTCTTT. Its protein product is CASSLADGKGNTEAFF. This rearrangement joins TRBV5-1 to TRBJ1-1; D unclear. Germline V gives CDR1 SGHRS, CDR2 YFSETQ. The CDR3 length is 16 residues. Trimming left V 0 bases short and J 1 base short, with 13 bases between. Full variable domain (outside the CDR3, taken from reference TRBV5-1 and TRBJ1-1): KAGVTQTPRYLIKTRGQQVTLSCSPISGHRSVSWYQQTPGQGLQFLFEYFSETQRNKGNFPGRFSGRQFSNSRSEMNVSTLELGDSALYLCASSLADGKGNTEAFFGQGTRLTVV.

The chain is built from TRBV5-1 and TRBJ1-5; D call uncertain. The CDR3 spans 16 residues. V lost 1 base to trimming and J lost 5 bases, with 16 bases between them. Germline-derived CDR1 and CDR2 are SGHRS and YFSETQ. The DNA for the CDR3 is TGCGCCAGCAGCTTGAATCCCAGGAGGGCGGATCAGCCCCAGCATTTT. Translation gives CASSLNPRRADQPQHF. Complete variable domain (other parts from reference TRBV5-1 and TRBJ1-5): KAGVTQTPRYLIKTRGQQVTLSCSPISGHRSVSWYQQTPGQGLQFLFEYFSETQRNKGNFPGRFSGRQFSNSRSEMNVSTLELGDSALYLCASSLNPRRADQPQHFGDGTRLSIL.

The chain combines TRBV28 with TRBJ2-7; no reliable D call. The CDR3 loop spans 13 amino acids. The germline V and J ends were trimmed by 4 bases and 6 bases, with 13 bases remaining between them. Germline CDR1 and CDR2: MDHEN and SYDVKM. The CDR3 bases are TGTGCCAGCAGTTCCGCCCCCTCCCTCGAGCAGTACTTC. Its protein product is CASSSAPSLEQYF. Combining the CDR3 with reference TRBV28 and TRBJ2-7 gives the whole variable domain DVKVTQSSRYLVKRTGEKVFLECVQDMDHENMFWYRQDPGLGLRLIYFSYDVKMKEKGDIPEGYSVSREKKERFSLILESASTNQTSMYLCASSSAPSLEQYFGPGTRLTVT.

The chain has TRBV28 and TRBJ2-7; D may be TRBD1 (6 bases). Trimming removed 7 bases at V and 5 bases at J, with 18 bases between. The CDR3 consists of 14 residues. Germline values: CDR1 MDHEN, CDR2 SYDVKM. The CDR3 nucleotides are TGTGCCAGCACCCTTCCTGACAGGTGGCACGAGCAGTACTTC. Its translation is CASTLPDRWHEQYF.

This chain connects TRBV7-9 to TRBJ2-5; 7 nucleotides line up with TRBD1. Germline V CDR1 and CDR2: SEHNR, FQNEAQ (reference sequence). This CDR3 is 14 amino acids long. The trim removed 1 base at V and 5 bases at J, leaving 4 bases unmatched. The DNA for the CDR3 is TGTGCCAGCAGCTTAGGAGACAGGGCTGAGACCCAGTACTTC. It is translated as CASSLGDRAETQYF.

Written as DNA, the CDR3 is TGTGCCAGTAGTTACCGGGACGGGTCCTACGAGCAGTACTTC. It encodes CASSYRDGSYEQYF. The V gene is TRBV19, the J gene TRBJ2-7; D possibly uses TRBD1 or TRBD2 (5 bases each). CDR1 is LNHDA and CDR2 is SQIVND in the germline V gene (reference sequence). The V gene lost 5 bases and the J gene lost 1 base, with 12 bases spanning the gap. The CDR3 contains 14 residues.

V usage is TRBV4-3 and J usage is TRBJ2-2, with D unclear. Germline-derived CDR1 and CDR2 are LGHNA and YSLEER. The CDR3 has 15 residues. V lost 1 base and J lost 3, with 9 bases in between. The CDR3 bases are TGCGCCAGCAGCCAAGTGAGAGGTTACACCGGGGAGCTGTTTTTT. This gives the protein CASSQVRGYTGELFF.

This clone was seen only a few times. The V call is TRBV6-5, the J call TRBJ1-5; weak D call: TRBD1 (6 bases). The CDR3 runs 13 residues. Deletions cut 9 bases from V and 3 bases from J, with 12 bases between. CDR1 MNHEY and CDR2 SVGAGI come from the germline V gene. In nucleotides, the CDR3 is TGTGCCAGTCGGACAGACTCCAATCAGCCCCAGCATTTT. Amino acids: CASRTDSNQPQHF.

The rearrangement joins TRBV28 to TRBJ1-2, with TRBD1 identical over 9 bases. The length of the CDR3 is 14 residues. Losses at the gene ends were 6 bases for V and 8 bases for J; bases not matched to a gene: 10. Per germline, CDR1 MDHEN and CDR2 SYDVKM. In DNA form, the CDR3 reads TGTGCCAGCAGGGACTCCGGGACAGGGAACGGCTACACCTTC. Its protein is CASRDSGTGNGYTF.

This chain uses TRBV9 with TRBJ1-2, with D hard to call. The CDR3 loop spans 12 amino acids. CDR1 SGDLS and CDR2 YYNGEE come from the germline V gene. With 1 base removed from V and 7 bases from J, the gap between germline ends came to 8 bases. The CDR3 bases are TGTGCCAGCAGCGTATCCGCGGGTGGCTACACCTTC. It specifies CASSVSAGGYTF.

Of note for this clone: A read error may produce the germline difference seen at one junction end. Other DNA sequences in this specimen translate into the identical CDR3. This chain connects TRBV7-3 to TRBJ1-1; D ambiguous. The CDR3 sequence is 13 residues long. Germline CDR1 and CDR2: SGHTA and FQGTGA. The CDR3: CASSLTTNTEAFF. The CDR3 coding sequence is TGTGCCAGCAGTTTAACGACTAACACTGAAGCTTTCTTT. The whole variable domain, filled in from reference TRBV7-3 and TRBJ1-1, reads GAGVSQTPSNKVTEKGKYVELRCDPISGHTALYWYRQSLGQGPEFLIYFQGTGAADDSGLPNDRFFAVRPEGSVSTLKIQRTERGDSAVYLCASSLTTNTEAFFGQGTRLTVV.

The CDR3 DNA sequence: TGTGCCAGCAGCTTCCAGGGGAGCCAGCCCCAGCATTTT. It codes for CASSFQGSQPQHF. V gene TRBV11-2 combines with J gene TRBJ1-5, with a tentative D call TRBD1 (6 bases). The germline CDR1 and CDR2 sequences are SGHAT and FQNNGV. The V gene lost 3 bases and the J gene lost 7 bases, with 10 bases spanning the gap. The CDR3 has 13 amino acids.

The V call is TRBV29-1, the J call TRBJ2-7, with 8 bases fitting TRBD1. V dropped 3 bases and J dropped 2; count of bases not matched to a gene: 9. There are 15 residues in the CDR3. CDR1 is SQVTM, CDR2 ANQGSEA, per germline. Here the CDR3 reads CSVEFLGQAAYEQYF. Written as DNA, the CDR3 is TGCAGCGTTGAGTTCTTGGGACAGGCCGCCTACGAGCAGTACTTC.

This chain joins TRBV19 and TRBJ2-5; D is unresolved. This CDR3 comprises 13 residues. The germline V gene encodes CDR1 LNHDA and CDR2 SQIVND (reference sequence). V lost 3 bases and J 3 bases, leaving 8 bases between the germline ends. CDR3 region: CASSIVAEETQYF. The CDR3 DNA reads TGTGCCAGTAGTATCGTCGCCGAAGAGACCCAGTACTTC.

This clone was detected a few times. CDR3 sequence reads: CASSLWSNTEAFF. DNA for the CDR3: TGTGCCAGCAGTTTATGGTCGAACACTGAAGCTTTCTTT. The chain has TRBV28 and TRBJ1-1; D not resolved. The V end was cut by 0 bases, the J end by 1 base, with 3 bases between. From germline, CDR1 is MDHEN and CDR2 SYDVKM. The CDR3 is 13 residues long.

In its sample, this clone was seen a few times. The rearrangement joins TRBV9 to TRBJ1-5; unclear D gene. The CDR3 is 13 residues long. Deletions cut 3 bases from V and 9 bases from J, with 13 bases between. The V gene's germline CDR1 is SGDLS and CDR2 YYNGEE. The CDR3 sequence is CASSATQDGPQHF. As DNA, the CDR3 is TGTGCCAGCAGCGCGACTCAGGACGGGCCCCAGCATTTT. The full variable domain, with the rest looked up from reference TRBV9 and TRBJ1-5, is DSGVTQTPKHLITATGQRVTLRCSPRSGDLSVYWYQQSLDQGLQFLIQYYNGEERAKGNILERFSAQQFPDLHSELNLSSLELGDSALYFCASSATQDGPQHFGDGTRLSIL.

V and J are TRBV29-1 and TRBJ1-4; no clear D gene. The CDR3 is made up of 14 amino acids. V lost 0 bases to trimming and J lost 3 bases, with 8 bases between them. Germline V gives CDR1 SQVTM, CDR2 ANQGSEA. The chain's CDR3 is CSVEDVGANEKLFF. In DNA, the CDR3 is TGCAGCGTTGAAGATGTGGGAGCTAATGAAAAACTGTTTTTT.

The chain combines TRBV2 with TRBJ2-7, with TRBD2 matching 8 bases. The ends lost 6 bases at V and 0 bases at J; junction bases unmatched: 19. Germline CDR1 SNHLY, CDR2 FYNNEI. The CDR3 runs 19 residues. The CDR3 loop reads CASREDQRRTSGSSYEQYF. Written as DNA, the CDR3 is TGTGCCAGCAGGGAGGACCAACGCCGCACTAGCGGTAGCTCCTACGAGCAGTACTTC.